A single sample gave rise to the 28 T cell receptor beta chains below, sequenced in a study of cytomegalovirus exposure and HLA in healthy donors. Researchers ran the PCR with 60 Vbeta and 13 Jbeta primers. Using immunoSEQ multiplex PCR, the repertoire was profiled, and TCRdb retains in-frame clones only, with some absent. This repertoire shows roughly 140,000 clones, over 60% found once; its top ten account for roughly 2.1%. The sequencing input was PBMCs. The source of these receptors is a man in his forties in good health and CMV-seronegative.

The CDR3 DNA sequence: TGTGCCAGTAGTTATACAGGTGCCTACGAGCAGTACTTC. It translates to CASSYTGAYEQYF. The chain carries TRBV19 and TRBJ2-7; possible D gene TRBD1, 5 bases. V lost 5 bases and J 2 bases, leaving 10 bases between the germline ends. Germline V gene data show CDR1 as LNHDA and CDR2 as SQIVND (reference sequence). This CDR3 has 13 residues.

This clone was seen a few times. The genes are TRBV18 and TRBJ2-7; possible D gene TRBD2, 5 bases. Deletions cut 1 base from V and 7 bases from J, with 11 bases between. The germline V gene encodes CDR1 KGHSH and CDR2 LQKENI. This CDR3 has 13 amino acids. The CDR3 sequence: CASSPHAGEEQYF. In DNA, the CDR3 is TGTGCCAGCTCACCACACGCGGGTGAAGAGCAGTACTTC.

V gene TRBV18 combines with J gene TRBJ1-5; 9 bases map to TRBD1. Unmatched junction bases numbered 7, after V lost 5 bases and J lost 5 bases. Germline lookup yields CDR1 KGHSH and CDR2 LQKENI. The CDR3 has 15 residues. CDR3 loop: CASSSSGQGHQPQHF. The CDR3 coding sequence is TGTGCCAGCTCATCATCGGGACAGGGACATCAGCCCCAGCATTTT.

This rearrangement joins TRBV19 to TRBJ1-3; D is possibly TRBD1 (6 bases). Germline values: CDR1 LNHDA, CDR2 SQIVND (reference sequence). V was trimmed by 8 bases and J by 2 bases, leaving 25 bases between them. The length of the CDR3 is 18 residues. The CDR3 region is CASRRQPGTRSPGNTIYF. The CDR3 region has the DNA TGTGCCAGTCGGCGGCAACCCGGGACAAGAAGTCCTGGAAACACCATATATTTT.

This clone occurred a few times. V usage is TRBV4-1 and J usage is TRBJ2-6; D is ambiguous. This CDR3 has 18 residues. V lost 5 bases and J 2 bases, leaving 19 bases between the germline ends. The germline V gene has CDR1 MGHRA and CDR2 YSYEKL. CDR3 sequence: CASSYRHMYRTGANVLTF. The CDR3 nucleotides read TGCGCCAGCAGCTACCGACACATGTATAGAACTGGGGCCAACGTCCTGACTTTC.

This clone was counted a few times. The chain joins TRBV5-1 to TRBJ1-1; D not resolved. The CDR3 has 13 residues. The germline V and J ends were trimmed by 4 bases and 3 bases, with 10 bases remaining between them. In germline, CDR1 is SGHRS, CDR2 YFSETQ. The CDR3 coding sequence is TGCGCCAGCAGCCTTACTGCGGACACTGAAGCTTTCTTT. It is translated as CASSLTADTEAFF.

The chain links TRBV6-1 to TRBJ2-7; tentative D call: TRBD2 (6 bases). This CDR3 is built from 15 residues. CDR1 is MNHNS, CDR2 SASEGT, per germline. The germline V and J ends were trimmed by 1 base and 3 bases, with 13 bases remaining between them. The CDR3 DNA reads TGTGCCAGCAGTGAAGGTCCGGGACTTAACTACGAGCAGTACTTC. Its protein product is CASSEGPGLNYEQYF.

For this clone: This same CDR3 is encoded by further DNA sequences in the sample. The chain uses TRBV7-3 and TRBJ2-5; D possibly corresponds to TRBD2 (5 bases). Germline loops: CDR1 SGHTA, CDR2 FQGTGA. The CDR3 sequence is 13 residues long. The V and J ends lost 3 bases and 1 base respectively, with 6 bases between them. The CDR3 nucleotides read TGTGCCAGCAGCTTGGGGAGCCAAGAGACCCAGTACTTC. Amino acid sequence: CASSLGSQETQYF.

The gene calls are TRBV30 and TRBJ2-7; the match to TRBD1 covers 8 bases. Germline V CDR1 and CDR2: GTSNPN, SVGIG (reference sequence). This CDR3 is built from 15 residues. This chain's CDR3 is CAWVGGGQGLGEQYF. The CDR3 DNA reads TGTGCTTGGGTAGGGGGTGGACAGGGCCTTGGCGAGCAGTACTTC.

The rearrangement uses TRBV6-5 and TRBJ1-3; D gene uncertain. The CDR3 runs to 15 residues. CDR1 is MNHEY, CDR2 SVGAGI, per germline. The ends were cut back, 7 bases at V and 0 bases at J, with 13 bases in the middle. The CDR3 region has the DNA TGTGCCAGCACTCCCTCGCCCTACTCTGGAAACACCATATATTTT. It is translated as CASTPSPYSGNTIYF.

The chain has TRBV19 and TRBJ1-5; D possibly corresponds to TRBD1 (6 bases). The V gene's germline CDR1 is LNHDA and CDR2 SQIVND (reference sequence). The V gene lost 5 bases and the J gene lost 2 bases, with 10 bases spanning the gap. This CDR3 comprises 14 residues. In DNA form, the CDR3 reads TGTGCCAGTAGTGTCCGACAGGGCAATCAGCCCCAGCATTTT. This gives the protein CASSVRQGNQPQHF. The variable domain in full, completed from reference TRBV19 and TRBJ1-5, reads DGGITQSPKYLFRKEGQNVTLSCEQNLNHDAMYWYRQDPGQGLRLIYYSQIVNDFQKGDIAEGYSVSREKKESFPLTVTSAQKNPTAFYLCASSVRQGNQPQHFGDGTRLSIL.

V and J are TRBV28 and TRBJ1-1; no definite D call. CDR3 length: 14 amino acids. Germline-derived CDR1 and CDR2 are MDHEN and SYDVKM. Between the trimmed V and J ends, which lost 10 bases and 0 bases, there was a span of 15 bases. DNA for the CDR3: TGTGCCACTCACCTTTGGCCCTTGAACACTGAAGCTTTCTTT. It codes for CATHLWPLNTEAFF.

This clone was recorded a few times. The chain carries TRBV2 and TRBJ2-1; TRBD2 matches at 10 bases. This CDR3 region has 15 residues. The germline CDR1 and CDR2 sequences are SNHLY and FYNNEI. V lost 6 bases to trimming and J lost 5 bases; unmatched junction nucleotides: 7. Here the CDR3 reads CASRKGLAFNNEQFF. DNA of the CDR3: TGTGCCAGCAGGAAGGGACTAGCGTTTAACAATGAGCAGTTCTTC.

The CDR3 region is CASSEIGVYEQYF. The DNA of the CDR3 is TGTGCCAGCAGTGAGATCGGGGTCTACGAGCAGTACTTC. The genes are TRBV2 and TRBJ2-7; the D gene is possibly TRBD2 (5 bases). V lost 3 bases, J lost 3 bases, and 9 bases lay in between. Looked up from germline, CDR1 is SNHLY and CDR2 is FYNNEI. The CDR3 has 13 amino acids.

The V call is TRBV5-4, the J call TRBJ2-1, with 8 bases matching TRBD2. Germline lookup yields CDR1 SGHNT and CDR2 YYREEE (reference sequence). There are 15 residues in the CDR3. Trimming removed 4 bases from V and 2 bases from J; junction bases left unmatched: 5. CDR3 nucleotides: TGTGCCAGCAGCCTCTTTAGCGGGACCTACAATGAGCAGTTCTTC. This codes for CASSLFSGTYNEQFF.

As to this clone: This sample includes further DNA sequences coding for the same CDR3. V is TRBV9 and J is TRBJ2-7, with D maybe TRBD1 (5 bases). The CDR3 contains 14 residues. Trimming removed 0 bases from V and 4 bases from J, with 11 bases in between. CDR1 is SGDLS, CDR2 YYNGEE, per germline. CDR3 DNA sequence: TGTGCCAGCAGCGTAGATCAGGGTACGTACGAGCAGTACTTC. Protein sequence: CASSVDQGTYEQYF.

The chain employs TRBV5-1 and TRBJ2-2, with 12 bases that match TRBD1. CDR3 length: 16 amino acids. The V gene end was trimmed by 3 bases and the J gene end by 7 bases; junction bases not matched to a gene: 7. The germline V gene has CDR1 SGHRS and CDR2 YFSETQ. The CDR3 nucleotides are TGCGCCAGCAGCTCAATCCGGGACAGGGGGCACGGGGAGCTGTTTTTT. Its translation is CASSSIRDRGHGELFF.

The chain joins TRBV9 to TRBJ2-7; tentatively, D is TRBD2 (6 bases). The germline gives CDR1 SGDLS, CDR2 YYNGEE. Deletions cut 3 bases from V and 9 bases from J, with 13 bases between. The CDR3 totals 12 residues. The DNA for the CDR3 is TGTGCCAGCAGCGATGTTAGCGGAGGGCAGTACTTC. Translated, it gives CASSDVSGGQYF.

This clone was counted only a few times. This chain joins TRBV19 and TRBJ1-5; 11 bases align to TRBD1. Germline CDR1 and CDR2: LNHDA and SQIVND (reference sequence). The CDR3 contains 18 residues. Trimming took 3 bases from V and 2 from J; bases not matched to a gene: 9. In DNA form, the CDR3 reads TGTGCCAGTAGTATCTATAGGACAGGGGGCCGAGGCAATCAGCCCCAGCATTTT. Amino acids: CASSIYRTGGRGNQPQHF.

This clone occurred once. The chain recombines TRBV5-1 with TRBJ2-5, with D tentatively TRBD1 (5 bases). Germline assignment: CDR1 SGHRS and CDR2 YFSETQ. CDR3 size: 14 residues. V shed 4 bases and J shed 0 bases, with 10 bases lying between them. The CDR3 nucleotides read TGCGCCAGCAGCACGACAGTGAACCAAGAGACCCAGTACTTC. It codes for CASSTTVNQETQYF. The full variable domain, rest sourced from reference TRBV5-1 and TRBJ2-5, is KAGVTQTPRYLIKTRGQQVTLSCSPISGHRSVSWYQQTPGQGLQFLFEYFSETQRNKGNFPGRFSGRQFSNSRSEMNVSTLELGDSALYLCASSTTVNQETQYFGPGTRLLVL.

The chain carries TRBV5-1 and TRBJ2-1; maybe TRBD1 (7 bases). Trimming pared 4 bases from V and 8 bases from J, leaving 19 bases between. Germline CDR1 SGHRS, CDR2 YFSETQ. CDR3 length: 15 amino acids. The DNA of the CDR3 is TGCGCCAGCAGCCCAGGAGGGGGCACGAAGTATGAGCAGTTCTTC. Translation gives CASSPGGGTKYEQFF.

The CDR3 coding sequence is TGCGCCAGCAGCACTTACCTAGGAGGGCCTTCTGATGGCTACACCTTC. It specifies CASSTYLGGPSDGYTF. The chain carries TRBV5-1 and TRBJ1-2; no definite D call. CDR1 and CDR2 (germline): SGHRS, YFSETQ. V shed 4 bases and J shed 6 bases, with 22 bases lying between them. The CDR3 is 16 residues long.

The genes are TRBV4-2 and TRBJ2-7; D ambiguous. Trimming shortened V by 0 bases and J by 7 bases, and 25 bases separated the two germline ends. From germline, CDR1 is LGHNA and CDR2 YNFKEQ. The CDR3 loop spans 18 amino acids. The chain's CDR3 is CASSQDTLRRPRRLEQYF. CDR3 coding DNA: TGTGCCAGCAGCCAAGATACGCTTAGGAGACCCCGCAGATTGGAGCAGTACTTC.

This chain uses TRBV10-1 with TRBJ1-1; perhaps TRBD1 as D (6 bases). Germline V lookup: CDR1 WNHNN, CDR2 SYGVQD (reference sequence). V lost 0 bases, J lost 0 bases, and 8 bases lay in between. The CDR3 is 15 residues long. Here the CDR3 reads CASSESAGVNTEAFF. CDR3 bases: TGCGCCAGCAGTGAGTCCGCAGGGGTGAACACTGAAGCTTTCTTT.

The DNA of the CDR3 is TGCGCCAGCAGCCGGGCGGGAGGGCCGGGGGAGCAGTTCTTC. Translation gives CASSRAGGPGEQFF. The chain uses TRBV5-1 and TRBJ2-1; 9 bases are a match to TRBD2. With 4 bases clipped from V and 10 bases from J, the junction kept 9 bases outside the gene matches. Germline loops: CDR1 SGHRS, CDR2 YFSETQ. The CDR3 runs 14 residues.

The chain uses TRBV4-3 and TRBJ2-7, with a possible D match to TRBD2 (5 bases). Trimming removed 4 bases at V and 6 bases at J, with 13 bases between. This CDR3 contains 13 residues. Germline loops: CDR1 LGHNA, CDR2 YSLEER. Here the CDR3 reads CASSRHGKGEQYF. CDR3 DNA: TGCGCCAGCAGCCGCCACGGGAAAGGCGAGCAGTACTTC.

This chain links TRBV12-5 with TRBJ2-5; D gene ambiguous. This CDR3 is 13 amino acids long. V was trimmed by 1 base and J by 2 bases, leaving 5 bases between them. Germline CDR1 LGHNT, CDR2 FRNRAP. The CDR3 sequence: CASGLGVQETQYF. CDR3 nucleotide sequence: TGTGCTAGTGGTTTGGGAGTTCAAGAGACCCAGTACTTC.

V is TRBV7-3 and J is TRBJ1-1; 7 nucleotides line up with TRBD1. V trimming: 5 bases; J trimming: 4 bases; junction bases outside the gene matches: 7. The germline V gene encodes CDR1 SGHTA and CDR2 FQGTGA. This CDR3 region has 14 residues. The CDR3 reads CASSQRGLGTEAFF. The CDR3 DNA sequence: TGTGCCAGCAGCCAGAGGGGGCTGGGCACTGAAGCTTTCTTT. Filled out from reference TRBV7-3 and TRBJ1-1, the complete variable domain reads GAGVSQTPSNKVTEKGKYVELRCDPISGHTALYWYRQSLGQGPEFLIYFQGTGAADDSGLPNDRFFAVRPEGSVSTLKIQRTERGDSAVYLCASSQRGLGTEAFFGQGTRLTVV.